Presented here are 18 T cell receptor beta chains from one specimen sequenced in a study of radiotherapy plus CTLA-4 blockade in lung cancer. This table comes from immunoSEQ multiplex PCR, and its TCRdb copy is limited to in-frame clones, with some not included. The repertoire holds about 38,000 clones, with approximately 86% as singletons. Material: peripheral blood, obtained from a patient treated with radiotherapy plus ipilimumab. The receptors were gathered from a human donor with non-small cell lung cancer whose response to radiotherapy plus ipilimumab could not be evaluated.

The chain uses TRBV5-6 and TRBJ2-1, with 10 bases identical to TRBD2. Trimming cost V 1 base and J 8 bases; bases outside gene matches: 6. The length of the CDR3 is 15 residues. Germline V gene data show CDR1 as SGHDT and CDR2 as YYEEEE. CDR3 coding DNA: TGTGCCAGCAGCTTGCTAGCGGGAGATAGGTATGAGCAGTTCTTC. This gives the protein CASSLLAGDRYEQFF.

J is TRBJ2-7 and V is TRBV5-1; D gene ambiguous. The ends were cut back, 5 bases at V and 4 bases at J, with 16 bases in the middle. The CDR3 sequence is 14 residues long. Per the germline V gene, CDR1 is SGHRS and CDR2 is YFSETQ. DNA of the CDR3: TGCGCCAGCAGTTTCGGAATGTCGGGTTACGAGCAGTACTTC. It specifies CASSFGMSGYEQYF.

The rearrangement links TRBV4-1 to TRBJ1-4, with 7 bases fitting TRBD1. The CDR3 covers 19 residues. J gave up 0 bases and V 1 base, and 11 bases lay outside the gene matches. Germline loops: CDR1 MGHRA, CDR2 YSYEKL. As DNA, the CDR3 is TGCGCCAGCAGCCAAGTTCAGGACAGGAGACAAACAACTAATGAAAAACTGTTTTTT. It translates to CASSQVQDRRQTTNEKLFF.

In this sample, this clone turned up once. The chain joins TRBV11-2 to TRBJ2-1; D might be TRBD2 (5 bases). V lost 2 bases and J lost 7, with 18 bases in between. This CDR3 spans 16 amino acids. Germline V gene sequence: CDR1 SGHAT, CDR2 FQNNGV. CDR3 bases: TGTGCCAGCAGCTTACTGTACGGGAAGAGGAAAAATGAGCAGTTCTTC. It codes for CASSLLYGKRKNEQFF.

This chain uses TRBV19 with TRBJ2-5; D perhaps matches TRBD1 (6 bases). Trimming shortened V by 4 bases and J by 5 bases, and 11 bases separated the two germline ends. The CDR3 is 13 residues long. Germline CDR1 is LNHDA and CDR2 is SQIVND (reference sequence). CDR3: CASSNQGWETQYF. CDR3 DNA: TGTGCCAGTAGTAACCAGGGGTGGGAGACCCAGTACTTC.

The V and J genes are TRBV11-2 and TRBJ2-7, with a weak D call TRBD1 (5 bases). The CDR3 covers 15 residues. V lost 1 base and J lost 2, with 12 bases in between. Germline-derived CDR1 and CDR2 are SGHAT and FQNNGV. The chain's CDR3 is CASSLGGGTAYEQYF. In DNA, the CDR3 is TGTGCCAGCAGCTTAGGGGGCGGAACAGCCTACGAGCAGTACTTC.

This clone was recorded a few times. In DNA form, the CDR3 reads TGTGCCAGCAGTTTTTTTCCGTCCAACAGGGATAACAATGAGCAGTTCTTC. This codes for CASSFFPSNRDNNEQFF. V gene TRBV27 combines with J gene TRBJ2-1, with TRBD1 as a possible D gene (6 bases). Germline V gene data show CDR1 as MNHEY and CDR2 as SMNVEV (reference sequence). This CDR3 region has 17 residues. With 3 bases removed from V and 5 bases from J, the gap between germline ends came to 20 bases.

The rearrangement joins TRBV11-2 to TRBJ2-2; D is perhaps TRBD1 (6 bases). CDR3 length: 16 residues. Trimming took 5 bases from V and 0 from J, leaving 13 bases between them. Germline V gene lookup returns CDR1 SGHAT and CDR2 FQNNGV. CDR3 sequence reads: CASSLRTVANTGELFF. The CDR3 DNA follows: TGTGCCAGCAGCCTCCGGACAGTCGCGAACACCGGGGAGCTGTTTTTT. The full variable domain, in which reference TRBV11-2 and TRBJ2-2 provide the parts outside the CDR3, is EAGVAQSPRYKIIEKRQSVAFWCNPISGHATLYWYQQILGQGPKLLIQFQNNGVVDDSQLPKDRFSAERLKGVDSTLKIQPAKLEDSAVYLCASSLRTVANTGELFFGEGSRLTVL.

V is TRBV25-1 and J is TRBJ1-2; weak D call: TRBD1 (5 bases). Germline V gene data show CDR1 as MGHDK and CDR2 as SYGVNS. The CDR3 has 14 amino acids. V dropped 1 base and J dropped 9 bases, with 15 bases sitting between them. The CDR3 DNA reads TGTGCCAGCAGTGAATCCTGGGGGGGGAAGAGCTACACCTTC. Translated: CASSESWGGKSYTF.

V gene TRBV6-5 combines with J gene TRBJ1-1, with D hard to call. V shed 11 bases and J shed 2 bases, with 15 bases lying between them. The germline CDR1 and CDR2 sequences are MNHEY and SVGAGI. This CDR3 has 13 amino acids. DNA of the CDR3: TGTGCCGCACTCCGCGGCGGAAACACTGAAGCTTTCTTT. Protein sequence: CAALRGGNTEAFF.

J is TRBJ2-1 and V is TRBV5-1, with 7 bases that match TRBD2. The CDR3 is 17 amino acids. CDR1 is SGHRS and CDR2 is YFSETQ in the germline V gene. V lost 2 bases and J lost 0; bases outside the gene matches: 8. The CDR3 reads CASSLNPPGGSYNEQFF. Here the CDR3 DNA reads TGCGCCAGCAGCTTAAACCCTCCGGGAGGCTCCTACAATGAGCAGTTCTTC.

V gene TRBV4-1 combines with J gene TRBJ1-6, with 8 bases lining up with TRBD1. J gave up 10 bases and V 1 base, and 9 bases lay outside the gene matches. Germline CDR1 MGHRA, CDR2 YSYEKL. CDR3 length: 16 amino acids. CDR3 region: CASSQVLDRGGSPLHF. The CDR3 nucleotides are TGCGCCAGCAGCCAAGTTCTCGACAGGGGAGGATCACCCCTCCACTTT.

The V gene is TRBV9, the J gene TRBJ2-5; D is unresolved. Trimming took off 0 bases at V and 4 bases at J, with 10 bases between the two ends. The CDR3 contains 14 residues. Germline assignment: CDR1 SGDLS and CDR2 YYNGEE. CDR3 residues: CASSVATPGETQYF. The DNA for the CDR3 is TGTGCCAGCAGCGTAGCAACACCGGGAGAGACCCAGTACTTC.

The J gene is TRBJ2-2, the V gene TRBV10-3; D is possibly TRBD1 (5 bases). This CDR3 contains 15 residues. Germline lookup yields CDR1 ENHRY and CDR2 SYGVKD. V dropped 5 bases and J dropped 0 bases, with 10 bases sitting between them. The CDR3 loop reads CAISKDTPNTGELFF. DNA for the CDR3: TGTGCCATCAGTAAGGACACCCCGAACACCGGGGAGCTGTTTTTT.

The chain combines TRBV4-2 with TRBJ2-1; 7 bases are shared with TRBD2. V lost 4 bases and J lost 7; bases outside the gene matches: 16. Germline V CDR1 and CDR2: LGHNA, YNFKEQ. This CDR3 comprises 17 residues. The CDR3 loop reads CASSLNLDTPGGNEQFF. CDR3 nucleotide sequence: TGTGCCAGCAGCCTTAACTTAGACACCCCCGGGGGGAATGAGCAGTTCTTC.

This clone was recorded once. The rearrangement joins TRBV6-5 to TRBJ2-3, with D possibly being TRBD2 (6 bases). CDR3 length equals 14 residues. In germline, CDR1 is MNHEY, CDR2 SVGAGI. V dropped 10 bases and J dropped 3 bases, with 17 bases sitting between them. The CDR3 DNA is TGTGCCACCGCGCTAGCGAAATATACAGATACGCAGTATTTT. It codes for CATALAKYTDTQYF.

The rearrangement joins TRBV18 to TRBJ2-6, with 9 positions matching TRBD2. The V gene's germline CDR1 is KGHSH and CDR2 LQKENI. V dropped 3 bases and J dropped 0; count of bases not matched to a gene: 9. CDR3 length: 19 amino acids. The CDR3, as DNA: TGTGCCAGCTCACCTCGGGCTAGCGGGGACCCCTCTGGGGCCAACGTCCTGACTTTC. Amino acids: CASSPRASGDPSGANVLTF.

This clone was counted only a few times. The rearrangement joins TRBV21-1 to TRBJ2-3; the listed D gene, TRBD2, was not tested against the DNA. TRBV21-1 is assigned pseudogene status. The CDR3 runs to 13 residues. The CDR3 DNA is TGTGCCAGCTTAGTTGACCTGGAGGATACGCAGTATTTT. This codes for CASLVDLEDTQYF.